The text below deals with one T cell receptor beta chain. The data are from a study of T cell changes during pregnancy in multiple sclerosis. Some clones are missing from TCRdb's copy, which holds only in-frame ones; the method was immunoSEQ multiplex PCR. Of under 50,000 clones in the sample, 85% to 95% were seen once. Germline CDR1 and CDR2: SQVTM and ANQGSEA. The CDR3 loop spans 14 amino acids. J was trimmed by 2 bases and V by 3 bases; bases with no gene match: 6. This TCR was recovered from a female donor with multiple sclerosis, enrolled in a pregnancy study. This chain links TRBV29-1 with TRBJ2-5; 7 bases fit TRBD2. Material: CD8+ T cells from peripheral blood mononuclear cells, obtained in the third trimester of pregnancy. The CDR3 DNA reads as TGCAGCGTTGATGCGGGGGACGTACAAGAGACCCAGTACTTC. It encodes CSVDAGDVQETQYF.